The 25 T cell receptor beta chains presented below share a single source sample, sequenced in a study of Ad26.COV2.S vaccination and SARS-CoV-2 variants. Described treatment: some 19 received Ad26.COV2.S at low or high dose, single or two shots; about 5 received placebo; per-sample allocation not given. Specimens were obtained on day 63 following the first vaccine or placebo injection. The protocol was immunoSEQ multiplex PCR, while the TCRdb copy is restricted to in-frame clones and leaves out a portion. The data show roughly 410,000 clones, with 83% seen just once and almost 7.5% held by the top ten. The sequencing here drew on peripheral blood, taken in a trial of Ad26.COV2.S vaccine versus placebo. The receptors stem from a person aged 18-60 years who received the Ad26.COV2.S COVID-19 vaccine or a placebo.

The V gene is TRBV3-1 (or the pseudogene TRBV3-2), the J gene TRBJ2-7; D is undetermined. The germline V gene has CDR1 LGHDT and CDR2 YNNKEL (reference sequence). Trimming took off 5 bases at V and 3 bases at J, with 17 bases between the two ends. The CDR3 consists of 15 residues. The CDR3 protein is CASSGPTDGNYEQYF. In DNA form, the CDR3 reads TGTGCCAGCAGCGGTCCGACCGACGGAAACTACGAGCAGTACTTC.

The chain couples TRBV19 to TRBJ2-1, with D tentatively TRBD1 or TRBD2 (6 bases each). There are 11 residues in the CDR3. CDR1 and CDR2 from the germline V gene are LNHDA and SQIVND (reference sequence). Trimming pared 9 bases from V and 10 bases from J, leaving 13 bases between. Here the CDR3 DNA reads TGTGCCAGCTGGGGGGCTTTCGAGCAGTTCTTC. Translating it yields CASWGAFEQFF.

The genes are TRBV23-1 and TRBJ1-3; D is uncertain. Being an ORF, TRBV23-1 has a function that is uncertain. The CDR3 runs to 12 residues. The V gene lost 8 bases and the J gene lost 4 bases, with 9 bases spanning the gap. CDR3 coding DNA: TGCGCCAGCTCCCACGGGGGAAACACCATATATTTT. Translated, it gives CASSHGGNTIYF.

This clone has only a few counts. The CDR3 reads CASSQDRGQGANTIYF. In DNA form, the CDR3 reads TGTGCCAGCAGCCAAGATAGGGGACAGGGGGCAAACACCATATATTTT. This chain joins TRBV4-2 and TRBJ1-3; 12 bases match TRBD1. The CDR3 contains 16 residues. The V segment lost 0 bases and the J segment 6 bases; nucleotides outside the gene matches: 3. CDR1 and CDR2 (germline): LGHNA, YNFKEQ.

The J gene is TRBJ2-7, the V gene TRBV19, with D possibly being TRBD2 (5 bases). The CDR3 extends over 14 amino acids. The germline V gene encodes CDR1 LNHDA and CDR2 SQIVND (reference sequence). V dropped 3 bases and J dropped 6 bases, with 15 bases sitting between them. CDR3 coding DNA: TGTGCCAGTAGTATCGCCGAGTACGCGGGCGAGCAGTACTTC. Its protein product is CASSIAEYAGEQYF.

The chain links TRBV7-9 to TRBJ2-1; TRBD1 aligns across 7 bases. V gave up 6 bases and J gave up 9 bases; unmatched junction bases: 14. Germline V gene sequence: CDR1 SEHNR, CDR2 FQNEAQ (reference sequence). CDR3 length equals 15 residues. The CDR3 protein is CASSLSPGTVTEQFF. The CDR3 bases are TGTGCCAGCAGTCTTAGTCCCGGGACAGTCACTGAGCAGTTCTTC.

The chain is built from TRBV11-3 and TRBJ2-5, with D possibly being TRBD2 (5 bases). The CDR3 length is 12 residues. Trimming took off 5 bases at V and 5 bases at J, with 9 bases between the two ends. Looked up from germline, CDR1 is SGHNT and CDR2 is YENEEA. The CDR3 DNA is TGTGCCAGCAGCGCGGGTTCGGAGACCCAGTACTTC. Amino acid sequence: CASSAGSETQYF. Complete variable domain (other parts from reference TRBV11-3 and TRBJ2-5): EAGVVQSPRYKIIEKKQPVAFWCNPISGHNTLYWYLQNLGQGPELLIRYENEEAVDDSQLPKDRFSAERLKGVDSTLKIQPAELGDSAVYLCASSAGSETQYFGPGTRLLVL.

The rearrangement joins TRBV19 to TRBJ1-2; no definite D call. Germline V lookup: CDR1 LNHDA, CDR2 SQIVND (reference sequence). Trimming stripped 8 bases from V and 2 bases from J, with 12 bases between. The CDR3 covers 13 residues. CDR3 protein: CASRAGSNYGYTF. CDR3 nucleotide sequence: TGTGCCAGTCGGGCCGGGTCCAACTATGGCTACACCTTC.

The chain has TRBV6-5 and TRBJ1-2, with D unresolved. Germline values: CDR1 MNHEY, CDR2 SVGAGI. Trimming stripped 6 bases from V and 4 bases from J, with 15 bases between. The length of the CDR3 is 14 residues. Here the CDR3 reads CASSLGGFPYGYTF. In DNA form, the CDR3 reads TGTGCCAGCAGCCTCGGCGGATTTCCCTATGGCTACACCTTC.

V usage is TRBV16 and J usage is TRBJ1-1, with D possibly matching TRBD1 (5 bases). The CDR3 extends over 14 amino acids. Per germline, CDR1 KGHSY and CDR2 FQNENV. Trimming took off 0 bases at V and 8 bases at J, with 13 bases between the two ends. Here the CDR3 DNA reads TGTGCCAGCAGCCAATCCACAGTGGGACTCGAAGCTTTCTTT. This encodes CASSQSTVGLEAFF.

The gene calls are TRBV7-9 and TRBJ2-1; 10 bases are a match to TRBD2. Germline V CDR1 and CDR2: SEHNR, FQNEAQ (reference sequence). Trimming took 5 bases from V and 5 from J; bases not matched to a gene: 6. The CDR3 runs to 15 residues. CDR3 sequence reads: CASSILAGRHNEQFF. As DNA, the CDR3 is TGTGCCAGCAGCATACTAGCGGGAAGACACAATGAGCAGTTCTTC.

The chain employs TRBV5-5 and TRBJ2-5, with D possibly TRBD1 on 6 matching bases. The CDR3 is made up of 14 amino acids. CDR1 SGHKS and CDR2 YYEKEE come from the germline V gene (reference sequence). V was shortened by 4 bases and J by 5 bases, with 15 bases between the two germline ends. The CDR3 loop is CASSPDTGWETQYF. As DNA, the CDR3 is TGTGCCAGCAGCCCCGATACAGGGTGGGAGACCCAGTACTTC.

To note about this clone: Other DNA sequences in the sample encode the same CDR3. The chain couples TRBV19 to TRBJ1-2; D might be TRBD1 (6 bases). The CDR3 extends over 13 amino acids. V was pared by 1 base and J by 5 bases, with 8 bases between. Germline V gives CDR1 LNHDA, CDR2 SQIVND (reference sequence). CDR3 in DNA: TGTGCCAGTAGTATAGGAAGGGGGTATGGCTACACCTTC. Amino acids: CASSIGRGYGYTF.

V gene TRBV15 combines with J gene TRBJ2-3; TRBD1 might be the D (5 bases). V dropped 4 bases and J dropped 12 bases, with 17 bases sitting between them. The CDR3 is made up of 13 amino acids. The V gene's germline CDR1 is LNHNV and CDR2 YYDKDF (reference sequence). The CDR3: CATSIEDRSSQYF. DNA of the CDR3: TGTGCCACCAGCATCGAAGACAGATCTTCTCAGTATTTT.

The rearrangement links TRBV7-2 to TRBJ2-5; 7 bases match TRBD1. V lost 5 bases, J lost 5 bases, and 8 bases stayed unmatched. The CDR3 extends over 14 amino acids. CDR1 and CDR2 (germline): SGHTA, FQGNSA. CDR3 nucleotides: TGTGCCAGCAGCGTTCGACAGGGCTACGAGACCCAGTACTTC. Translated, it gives CASSVRQGYETQYF.

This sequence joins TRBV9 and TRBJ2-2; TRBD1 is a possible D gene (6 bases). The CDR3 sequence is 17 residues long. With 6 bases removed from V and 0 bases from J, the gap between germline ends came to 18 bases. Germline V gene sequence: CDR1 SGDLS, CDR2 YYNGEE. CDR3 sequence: CASNTKRDKPNTGELFF. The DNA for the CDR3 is TGTGCCAGCAACACAAAACGGGACAAACCGAACACCGGGGAGCTGTTTTTT.

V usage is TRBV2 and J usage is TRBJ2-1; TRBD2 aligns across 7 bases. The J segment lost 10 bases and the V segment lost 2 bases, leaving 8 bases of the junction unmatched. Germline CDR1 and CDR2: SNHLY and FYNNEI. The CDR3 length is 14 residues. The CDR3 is CASSERTGGWEQFF. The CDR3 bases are TGTGCCAGCAGTGAACGGACCGGGGGGTGGGAGCAGTTCTTC.

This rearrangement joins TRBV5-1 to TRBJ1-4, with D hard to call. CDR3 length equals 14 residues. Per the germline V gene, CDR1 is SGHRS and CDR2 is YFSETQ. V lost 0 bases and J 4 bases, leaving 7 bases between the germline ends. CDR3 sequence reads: CASSLGSRNEKLFF. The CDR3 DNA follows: TGCGCCAGCAGCTTGGGATCCCGTAATGAAAAACTGTTTTTT.

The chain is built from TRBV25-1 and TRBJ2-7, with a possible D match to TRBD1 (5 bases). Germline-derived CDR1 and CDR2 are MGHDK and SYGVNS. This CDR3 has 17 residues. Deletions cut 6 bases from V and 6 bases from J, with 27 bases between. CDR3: CASRGIGVSGLVSEQYF. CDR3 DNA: TGTGCCAGCAGAGGCATAGGGGTCTCAGGCCTCGTCTCCGAGCAGTACTTC.

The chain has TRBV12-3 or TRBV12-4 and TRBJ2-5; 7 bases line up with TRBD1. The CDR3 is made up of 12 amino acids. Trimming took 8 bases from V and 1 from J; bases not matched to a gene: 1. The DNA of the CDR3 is TGTGCCAGCCGGGACAGCCAAGAGACCCAGTACTTC. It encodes CASRDSQETQYF.

CDR3 nucleotide sequence: TGTGCCAGTAGTGCAGGGGGGAGCTCCTACAATGAGCAGTTCTTC. As protein: CASSAGGSSYNEQFF. The chain links TRBV19 to TRBJ2-1; weak D call: TRBD1 (7 bases). The germline V gene encodes CDR1 LNHDA and CDR2 SQIVND (reference sequence). The CDR3 contains 15 residues. The V end was cut by 5 bases, the J end by 0 bases, with 11 bases between.

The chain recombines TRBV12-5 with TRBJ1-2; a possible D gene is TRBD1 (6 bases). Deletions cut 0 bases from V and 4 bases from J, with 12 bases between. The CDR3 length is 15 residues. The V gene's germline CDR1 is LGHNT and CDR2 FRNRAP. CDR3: CASGLVPSGAYGYTF. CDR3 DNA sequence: TGTGCTAGTGGTTTGGTACCGTCAGGGGCCTATGGCTACACCTTC.

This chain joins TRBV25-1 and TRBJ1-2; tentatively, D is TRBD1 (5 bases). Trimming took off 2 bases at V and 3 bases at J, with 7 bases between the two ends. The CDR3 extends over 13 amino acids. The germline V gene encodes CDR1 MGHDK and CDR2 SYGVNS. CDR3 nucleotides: TGTGCCAGCAGTGAACAGGGTTACTATGGCTACACCTTC. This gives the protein CASSEQGYYGYTF.

CDR3 sequence reads: CASTQTGGREKLFF. The CDR3 coding sequence is TGTGCCAGCACCCAGACAGGGGGAAGAGAAAAACTGTTTTTT. This chain connects TRBV2 to TRBJ1-4, with TRBD1 matching over 9 bases. The CDR3 covers 14 residues. The junction had 8 bases not matched to a gene; V was cut back by 7 bases and J by 8 bases. CDR1 is SNHLY and CDR2 is FYNNEI in the germline V gene.

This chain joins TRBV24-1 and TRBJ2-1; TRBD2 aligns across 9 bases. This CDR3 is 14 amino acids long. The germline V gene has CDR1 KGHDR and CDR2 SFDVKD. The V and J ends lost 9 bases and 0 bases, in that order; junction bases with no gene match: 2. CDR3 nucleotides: TGTGCCACCGGGCGGGAGGGCTCCTACAATGAGCAGTTCTTC. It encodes CATGREGSYNEQFF.